A selection of T cell receptor beta chains follows, all from one sample in a study of cytomegalovirus exposure and HLA in healthy donors. TCRdb's copy holds only in-frame clones and misses some; the assay was immunoSEQ multiplex PCR. The table lists about 200,000 clones, roughly 73% of them singletons. The specimen was PBMCs. Receptors originate from a woman aged 25 to 39 in good health and CMV-seronegative. CDR3s include the opening cysteine and the closing phenylalanine or tryptophan. D genes are given only for firm matches. Some rows mark clone size as missing; the rest say once, few, many or name a class of expanded clone.

cdr3_length d_call j_call clone_size v_call cdr3_aa cdr3_nt
15 - TRBJ1-1 once TRBV2 CASSQTQAMNTEAFF TGTGCCAGCAGTCAAACGCAGGCCATGAACACTGAAGCTTTCTTT
13 - TRBJ2-7 - TRBV13 CASSSTAQYEQYF TGTGCCAGCAGCTCCACCGCACAATACGAGCAGTACTTC
12 - TRBJ1-1 - TRBV29-1 CSVVGSSAEAFF TGCAGCGTTGTGGGGAGTAGCGCTGAAGCTTTCTTT
18 - TRBJ2-1 - TRBV7-8 CASSPRPGSPVRDNEQFF TGTGCCAGCAGCCCCCGTCCCGGGTCTCCGGTCCGAGACAATGAGCAGTTCTTC
15 - TRBJ1-5 - TRBV5-1 CASSLAGGQGKPQHF TGCGCCAGCAGCTTGGCGGGGGGGCAAGGAAAGCCCCAGCATTTT
15 - TRBJ1-1 once TRBV6-1 CASRGQGLTNTEAFF TGTGCCAGCAGGGGCCAGGGCCTAACGAACACTGAAGCTTTCTTT
15 - TRBJ1-3 - TRBV4-1 CASSQTGNSGNTIYF TGCGCCAGCAGCCAAACAGGGAACTCTGGAAACACCATATATTTT
15 TRBD1 TRBJ2-7 - TRBV11-2 CASSIYRGPGYEQYF TGTGCCAGCAGCATCTACAGGGGTCCTGGGTACGAGCAGTACTTC
16 - TRBJ2-3 - TRBV6-5 CASSYGDRTARDTQYF TGTGCCAGCAGTTACGGCGACAGAACAGCCCGAGATACGCAGTATTTT
15 TRBD1 TRBJ2-3 - TRBV5-6 CASRQGAGSTDTQYF TGTGCCAGCAGACAGGGGGCTGGGAGCACAGATACGCAGTATTTT
15 TRBD1 TRBJ1-2 - TRBV5-6 CASTEGQSPNYGYTF TGTGCCAGCACCGAGGGACAGTCTCCTAACTATGGCTACACCTTC
14 - TRBJ2-7 - TRBV7-2 CASSSLLSPYEQYF TGTGCCAGCAGCTCCCTCCTGTCCCCCTACGAGCAGTACTTC
17 TRBD2 TRBJ2-3 - TRBV5-6 CASSFWGSGTSTDTQYF TGTGCCAGCAGCTTTTGGGGTAGCGGGACGTCCACAGATACGCAGTATTTT
16 TRBD2 TRBJ2-3 - TRBV11-1 CASSYGLAGGFDTQYF TGTGCCAGCAGCTACGGACTAGCGGGAGGGTTCGATACGCAGTATTTT
16 - TRBJ1-5 - TRBV18 CASSPRQTYSNQPQHF TGTGCCAGCTCACCCCGACAGACGTATAGCAATCAGCCCCAGCATTTT
16 TRBD2 TRBJ2-1 few TRBV7-8 CASSASWREVDNEQFF TGTGCCAGCAGCGCCTCTTGGCGGGAGGTTGACAATGAGCAGTTCTTC
16 TRBD1 TRBJ2-3 - TRBV5-1 CASSLTGTGAADTQYF TGCGCCAGCAGCTTAACCGGGACAGGGGCCGCAGATACGCAGTATTTT
15 TRBD2 TRBJ2-3 once TRBV2 CASSVWGGTLDTQYF TGTGCCAGCAGTGTATGGGGGGGGACGTTAGATACGCAGTATTTT
11 - TRBJ2-7 few TRBV20-1 CSGQGTYEQYF TGCAGCGGGCAGGGGACCTACGAGCAGTACTTC
16 - TRBJ2-7 - TRBV7-9 CASSGDFSLGDYEQYF TGTGCCAGCAGTGGGGACTTTTCCCTGGGGGACTACGAGCAGTACTTC
15 - TRBJ1-6 once TRBV5-1 CASSLVLGDNSPLHF TGCGCCAGCAGCTTGGTGTTGGGCGATAATTCACCCCTCCACTTT
15 - TRBJ1-1 - TRBV15 CATSRDRGSATEAFF TGTGCCACCAGCAGAGATAGGGGGTCCGCCACTGAAGCTTTCTTT
15 - TRBJ1-1 few TRBV5-8 CASSLEQGKNTEAFF TGTGCCAGCAGCTTGGAGCAGGGAAAGAACACTGAAGCTTTCTTT
13 - TRBJ2-7 - TRBV5-1 CASSFYRSGEQYF TGCGCCAGCAGCTTTTACCGTTCGGGCGAGCAGTACTTC
18 - TRBJ1-2 - TRBV7-9 CASSLFLYRQDPSYGYTF TGTGCCAGCAGCTTATTCCTCTATCGACAGGACCCGTCCTATGGCTACACCTTC
14 - TRBJ1-5 once TRBV19 CASNKGSINQPQHF TGTGCCAGTAATAAGGGGTCGATTAATCAGCCCCAGCATTTT
14 - TRBJ2-7 - TRBV4-3 CASSQDLTGNEQYF TGCGCCAGCAGCCAAGATCTGACAGGTAACGAGCAGTACTTC
14 - TRBJ2-7 - TRBV5-8 CASSFWALDYEQYF TGTGCCAGCAGCTTCTGGGCCTTGGACTACGAGCAGTACTTC
13 - TRBJ2-1 few TRBV19 CASSISGGNEQFF TGTGCCAGTAGTATCTCCGGGGGCAATGAGCAGTTCTTC
15 - TRBJ1-2 - TRBV11-2 CASSLVAGSNYGYTF TGTGCCAGCAGCTTAGTCGCAGGGTCTAACTATGGCTACACCTTC
17 - TRBJ2-3 - TRBV7-8 CASSPLMLWGGTDTQYF TGTGCCAGCAGCCCGCTTATGTTGTGGGGGGGCACAGATACGCAGTATTTT
20 TRBD1 TRBJ1-5 - TRBV6-1 CASSGRGVSQGAVGNQPQHF TGTGCCAGCAGTGGGAGGGGCGTCTCACAGGGGGCGGTGGGCAATCAGCCCCAGCATTTT
17 - TRBJ1-5 many TRBV9 CASSVGIGTGPGQPQHF TGTGCCAGCAGCGTAGGGATTGGAACAGGGCCAGGTCAGCCCCAGCATTTT
15 TRBD2 TRBJ2-7 - TRBV5-1 CASSSLAGTLYEQYF TGCGCCAGCAGCTCACTAGCGGGTACCCTCTACGAGCAGTACTTC
13 TRBD1 TRBJ2-7 - TRBV9 CASSVTGFREQYF TGTGCCAGCAGCGTGACAGGGTTCCGCGAGCAGTACTTC
17 TRBD2 TRBJ2-5 - TRBV9 CASSVGGGRAGQETQYF TGTGCCAGCAGCGTAGGGGGCGGGAGGGCCGGCCAAGAGACCCAGTACTTC
17 - TRBJ1-1 few TRBV7-8 CASSSSRGSVRDTEAFF TGTGCCAGCAGCTCAAGCAGGGGTTCGGTTCGAGACACTGAAGCTTTCTTT
14 - TRBJ2-7 few TRBV28 CASSLKRRGGGQYF TGTGCCAGCAGTTTAAAACGCCGTGGCGGAGGGCAGTACTTC
15 - TRBJ1-2 - TRBV7-8 CASSLVQGSNYGYTF TGTGCCAGCAGCTTAGTGCAGGGGTCTAACTATGGCTACACCTTC
11 TRBD1 TRBJ1-2 - TRBV29-1 CSDGTGYGYTF TGCAGCGATGGGACAGGCTATGGCTACACCTTC
15 - TRBJ2-2 - TRBV7-9 CASSLSSGLTGELFF TGTGCCAGCAGCTTAAGTAGCGGACTCACCGGGGAGCTGTTTTTT
15 TRBD2 TRBJ2-5 once TRBV5-1 CASSLPSGNQETQYF TGCGCCAGCAGCTTGCCTAGCGGGAATCAAGAGACCCAGTACTTC
15 TRBD2 TRBJ2-1 - TRBV25-1 CASVTSGGRYNEQFF TGTGCCAGCGTTACTAGCGGGGGCCGCTACAATGAGCAGTTCTTC
16 - TRBJ2-5 - TRBV5-1 CASSLPRERGRETQYF TGCGCCAGCAGCTTGCCTCGAGAAAGGGGCCGGGAGACCCAGTACTTC
13 - TRBJ1-5 - TRBV19 CASSTLQAEPQHF TGTGCCAGTAGTACCCTCCAGGCCGAGCCCCAGCATTTT
14 - TRBJ2-2 - TRBV6-1 CASRGGRGTGELFF TGTGCCAGCAGAGGCGGCAGGGGCACCGGGGAGCTGTTTTTT
16 - TRBJ2-4 once TRBV29-1 CSVEDPAGQAKNIQYF TGCAGCGTTGAAGATCCGGCAGGGCAGGCCAAAAACATTCAGTACTTC
19 - TRBJ1-4 - TRBV7-9 CASSVDDRIALATNEKLFF TGTGCCAGCAGCGTCGACGACAGGATCGCGTTGGCAACTAATGAAAAACTGTTTTTT
14 - TRBJ2-1 - TRBV11-2 CASRRGIGDNEQFF TGTGCCAGCAGGCGAGGGATTGGGGACAATGAGCAGTTCTTC
14 - TRBJ1-2 - TRBV27 CASSLWREGSGYTF TGTGCCAGCAGTTTGTGGAGGGAAGGGAGTGGCTACACCTTC
13 - TRBJ2-5 - TRBV28 CASREGGEETQYF TGTGCCAGCAGAGAGGGGGGGGAGGAGACCCAGTACTTC
16 - TRBJ1-1 few TRBV4-1 CASSHETRIMNTEAFF TGCGCCAGCAGCCACGAGACTCGTATAATGAACACTGAAGCTTTCTTT
16 - TRBJ2-1 - TRBV10-3 CAISDQTMRGHNEQFF TGTGCCATCAGTGACCAAACTATGAGAGGCCACAATGAGCAGTTCTTC
14 - TRBJ1-2 few TRBV5-1 CASRRDTGFYGYTF TGCGCCAGCAGGAGGGATACGGGGTTCTATGGCTACACCTTC
16 - TRBJ2-1 - TRBV5-1 CASSLGLAARGDEQFF TGCGCCAGCAGCTTGGGGCTAGCAGCCAGGGGGGATGAGCAGTTCTTC